This passage covers 24 T cell receptor beta chains from one sample sequenced in a study of radiation and T cells in renal cell carcinoma. Treatment: 15 Gy SBRT to primary tumor, nephrectomy 4 weeks later. Profiling relied on immunoSEQ multiplex PCR, and the TCRdb table lists in-frame clones only, not all of them. This sample has 10,000 to 15,000 clones, with roughly 34% found just once. The sample consisted of tumor tissue, taken from a patient whose treatment included radiotherapy and nephrectomy. All receptors derive from a man in his sixties with renal cell carcinoma.

This clone was seen many times. The chain uses TRBV5-1 and TRBJ1-2; 8 positions match TRBD1. The CDR3 is 15 amino acids. Unmatched junction bases numbered 4, after V lost 0 bases and J lost 3 bases. Germline lookup yields CDR1 SGHRS and CDR2 YFSETQ. As DNA, the CDR3 is TGCGCCAGCAGCTTGGCAGGGGGCCAGGACTATGGCTACACCTTC. This codes for CASSLAGGQDYGYTF.

This chain joins TRBV7-9 and TRBJ1-2; D remains unclear. Germline V gene data show CDR1 as SEHNR and CDR2 as FQNEAQ (reference sequence). V lost 1 base, J lost 2 bases, and 5 bases lay in between. There are 13 residues in the CDR3. CDR3: CASSLGGNYGYTF. The CDR3 DNA is TGTGCCAGCAGCTTAGGCGGAAACTATGGCTACACCTTC. The variable domain in full, with the rest retrieved from reference TRBV7-9 and TRBJ1-2, is DTGVSQNPRHKITKRGQNVTFRCDPISEHNRLYWYRQTLGQGPEFLTYFQNEAQLEKSRLLSDRFSAERPKGSFSTLEIQRTEQGDSAMYLCASSLGGNYGYTFGSGTRLTVV.

This clone has more than one count but fewer than ten. The chain combines TRBV9 with TRBJ2-7, with 9 bases fitting TRBD2. CDR3 length equals 13 residues. CDR1 SGDLS and CDR2 YYNGEE come from the germline V gene. The J segment lost 7 bases and the V segment lost 4 bases, leaving 6 bases of the junction unmatched. The CDR3 here is CASSMGLASEQYV. CDR3 nucleotide sequence: TGTGCCAGCAGCATGGGACTAGCTTCTGAGCAGTACGTC.

This clone occurred a few times. The gene calls are TRBV10-3 and TRBJ2-3; 11 nucleotides align to TRBD2. In germline, CDR1 is ENHRY, CDR2 SYGVKD. The V and J ends lost 2 bases and 6 bases, in that order; junction bases with no gene match: 7. The CDR3 loop spans 16 amino acids. The chain's CDR3 is CAISEPLGLAVDTQYF. Written as DNA, the CDR3 is TGTGCCATCAGTGAGCCCTTGGGACTAGCGGTGGATACGCAGTATTTT.

The chain has TRBV29-1 and TRBJ2-3; D is tentatively TRBD1 or TRBD2 (5 bases each). The germline gives CDR1 SQVTM, CDR2 ANQGSEA. CDR3 length: 13 residues. With 2 bases removed from V and 5 bases from J, the gap between germline ends came to 11 bases. Here the CDR3 DNA reads TGCAGCGTTGAATCGGGACCAAAAGATACGCAGTATTTT. Its protein is CSVESGPKDTQYF.

This clone was counted once. This chain joins TRBV4-2 and TRBJ1-4; the match to TRBD1 covers 9 bases. V lost 5 bases, J lost 11 bases, and 0 bases stayed unmatched. The CDR3 has 11 amino acids. Germline assignment: CDR1 LGHNA and CDR2 YNFKEQ. CDR3 residues: CASSGTGKLFF. CDR3 in DNA: TGTGCCAGCAGCGGGACAGGGAAACTGTTTTTT.

This clone rates as large. This sequence joins TRBV30 and TRBJ2-3; D is possibly TRBD2 (6 bases). CDR1 is GTSNPN, CDR2 SVGIG, per germline (reference sequence). Trimming pared 2 bases from V and 2 bases from J, leaving 11 bases between. This CDR3 has 14 residues. The CDR3 DNA follows: TGTGCCTGGAGTTGGGCGGGGACCACAGATACGCAGTATTTT. Its translation: CAWSWAGTTDTQYF.

This clone is medium-sized within its sample. The chain is built from TRBV14 and TRBJ2-1, with D perhaps matching TRBD1 (6 bases). Germline lookup yields CDR1 SGHDN and CDR2 FVKESK. This CDR3 spans 13 amino acids. V lost 3 bases, J lost 8 bases, and 11 bases lay in between. CDR3 protein: CASSQTQGDEQFF. For the CDR3, the DNA is TGTGCCAGCAGCCAGACACAGGGAGATGAGCAGTTCTTC.

The rearrangement joins TRBV6-6 to TRBJ1-2; tentatively, D is TRBD1 (6 bases). V was shortened by 8 bases and J by 3 bases, with 10 bases between the two germline ends. The CDR3 contains 12 residues. In germline, CDR1 is MNHNY, CDR2 SVGAGI (reference sequence). The CDR3 DNA follows: TGTGCCAGCCAACGACAGGACTATGGCTACACCTTC. Protein product: CASQRQDYGYTF.

By sample share, this clone is medium-sized (0.01 to 0.1%). This rearrangement joins TRBV4-3 to TRBJ1-1; D gene ambiguous. Germline CDR1 LGHNA, CDR2 YSLEER. CDR3 length: 12 amino acids. V was trimmed by 3 bases and J by 8 bases, leaving 10 bases between them. The CDR3 region is CASSHLGKEAFF. For the CDR3, the DNA is TGCGCCAGCAGCCACCTAGGGAAGGAAGCTTTCTTT.

The chain uses TRBV9 and TRBJ2-3; weak D call: TRBD2 (6 bases). CDR1 is SGDLS, CDR2 YYNGEE, per germline. The CDR3 has 14 amino acids. The germline V and J ends were trimmed by 4 bases and 0 bases, with 9 bases remaining between them. CDR3: CASSPSGSTDTQYF. The CDR3 nucleotides are TGTGCCAGCAGCCCCAGCGGGAGCACAGATACGCAGTATTTT.

This rearrangement joins TRBV2 to TRBJ2-3; 8 positions match TRBD1. Germline V gene lookup returns CDR1 SNHLY and CDR2 FYNNEI. The CDR3 is made up of 13 amino acids. The V segment lost 4 bases and the J segment 9 bases; nucleotides outside the gene matches: 6. This CDR3 reads CASSGGQGVTQYF. CDR3 DNA: TGTGCCAGCAGTGGCGGACAGGGTGTGACGCAGTATTTT.

The rearrangement uses TRBV30 and TRBJ2-7; TRBD1 matches at 9 bases. The V and J ends lost 1 base and 5 bases, in that order; junction bases with no gene match: 12. Germline lookup yields CDR1 GTSNPN and CDR2 SVGIG (reference sequence). The CDR3 sequence is 16 residues long. The CDR3 here is CAWSAGDRDLRHEQYF. Written as DNA, the CDR3 is TGTGCCTGGAGTGCCGGGGACAGGGACCTTCGGCACGAGCAGTACTTC.

The sample holds a few counts of this clone. The chain recombines TRBV20-1 with TRBJ2-3; D not resolved. The germline V gene encodes CDR1 DFQATT and CDR2 SNEGSKA (reference sequence). Between the trimmed V and J ends, which lost 3 bases and 5 bases, there was a span of 6 bases. CDR3 length equals 11 residues. The DNA for the CDR3 is TGCAGTGCTAGCGATAGAGATACGCAGTATTTT. Protein product: CSASDRDTQYF.

The gene calls are TRBV5-1 and TRBJ1-1; D gene unclear. Germline V CDR1 and CDR2: SGHRS, YFSETQ. Trimming took 2 bases from V and 5 from J, leaving 10 bases between them. The CDR3 is 13 residues long. The CDR3 region has the DNA TGCGCCAGCAGCTTATGGGGTTCGACTGAAGCTTTCTTT. Its protein is CASSLWGSTEAFF.

The chain combines TRBV9 with TRBJ2-2; 7 bases agree with TRBD2. Germline trimming cut 3 bases from V and 3 bases from J; bases unmatched to any gene: 5. The germline gives CDR1 SGDLS, CDR2 YYNGEE. The CDR3 is 15 amino acids. This CDR3 is CASSGRSGDTGELFF. The CDR3 DNA is TGTGCCAGCAGCGGTAGGAGCGGGGACACCGGGGAGCTGTTTTTT.

In its sample, this clone was seen a few times. This chain joins TRBV30 and TRBJ2-3; 7 bases line up with TRBD2. This CDR3 region has 16 residues. V was clipped by 2 bases and J by 3 bases; unmatched bases: 11. Germline V gene lookup returns CDR1 GTSNPN and CDR2 SVGIG (reference sequence). CDR3 in DNA: TGTGCCTGGAGTTCCCGGGAGGACCAAGGGACAGATACGCAGTATTTT. Protein: CAWSSREDQGTDTQYF.

This chain joins TRBV4-1 and TRBJ2-1, with a weak D call TRBD1 (5 bases). Trimming stripped 0 bases from V and 8 bases from J, with 17 bases between. Germline V lookup: CDR1 MGHRA, CDR2 YSYEKL. There are 16 residues in the CDR3. The CDR3 coding sequence is TGCGCCAGCAGCCAAGATCGGGCCGAATGGGGCCATGAGCAGTTCTTC. The encoded protein is CASSQDRAEWGHEQFF.

A few counts support this clone. The genes are TRBV6-5 and TRBJ1-2, with TRBD1 as a possible D gene (5 bases). CDR1 and CDR2 from the germline V gene are MNHEY and SVGAGI. CDR3 length equals 13 residues. V lost 8 bases to trimming and J lost 2 bases, with 12 bases between them. CDR3 in DNA: TGTGCCAGCGGGGGAGTATCAAACTATGGCTACACCTTC. Protein: CASGGVSNYGYTF.

The rearrangement links TRBV6-6 to TRBJ2-3; 8 bases match TRBD1. This CDR3 region has 15 residues. V shed 5 bases, J shed 6 bases, and the junction held 10 bases outside the gene matches. Germline CDR1 reads MNHNY; CDR2 reads SVGAGI (reference sequence). CDR3 sequence: CASSRWTGTLDTQYF. CDR3 nucleotide sequence: TGTGCCAGCAGTCGGTGGACAGGGACCCTCGATACGCAGTATTTT.

This clone showed up just a few times. CDR3 sequence: CASSLITGRTEAFF. The CDR3 DNA follows: TGCGCCAGCAGCCTCATTACAGGCAGGACTGAAGCTTTCTTT. V usage is TRBV5-1 and J usage is TRBJ1-1, with D possibly being TRBD1 (5 bases). V was shortened by 4 bases and J by 5 bases, with 15 bases between the two germline ends. The V gene's germline CDR1 is SGHRS and CDR2 YFSETQ. CDR3 length equals 14 residues.

The chain joins TRBV29-1 to TRBJ1-2, with D perhaps matching TRBD1 (5 bases). CDR1 SQVTM and CDR2 ANQGSEA come from the germline V gene. The V and J ends lost 0 bases and 5 bases respectively, with 16 bases between them. This CDR3 contains 15 residues. This CDR3 reads CSVEDHPGQLYGYTF. The CDR3 DNA reads as TGCAGCGTTGAAGATCATCCGGGGCAGCTTTATGGCTACACCTTC.

The chain links TRBV23-1 to TRBJ2-5, with D possibly being TRBD1 (5 bases). TRBV23-1 is recorded as an ORF, its role being uncertain. The CDR3 is made up of 15 amino acids. Trimming removed 10 bases from V and 2 bases from J, with 20 bases in between. CDR3 protein: CANHHKGNRQETQYF. The CDR3 DNA follows: TGCGCCAACCATCACAAGGGGAACAGGCAAGAGACCCAGTACTTC.

V gene TRBV1 combines with J gene TRBJ2-1; TRBD2 was called by the table and not checked on the DNA. TRBV1 represents a pseudogene. The CDR3 sequence is 14 residues long. The CDR3 bases are TGCACCAATCCCGGCGGGGGCTCCTACAATGAGCAGTTCTTC. It yields the protein CTNPGGGSYNEQFF.